This TCR beta chain was captured by sequencing in a study of blood T cell repertoires in COVID-19. Study as a whole: Acute and convalescent COVID-19 samples came from the United States, Italy and Spain.

The data were produced by immunoSEQ multiplex PCR, yet TCRdb's version contains in-frame clones alone and is incomplete. The table includes about 440,000 clones, 80% to 90% detected once. The source material was peripheral blood. The clonotype comes from a woman aged 30 to 39 with acute or convalescent COVID-19.

CDR3: CASSQDHGGETQYF. CDR3 sequence (DNA): TGTGCCAGCAGCCAAGATCACGGCGGGGAGACCCAGTACTTC. The chain couples TRBV4-2 to TRBJ2-5, with TRBD2 as a possible D gene (5 bases). CDR3 size: 14 residues. Germline values: CDR1 LGHNA, CDR2 YNFKEQ. Trimming shortened V by 0 bases and J by 5 bases, and 10 bases separated the two germline ends.